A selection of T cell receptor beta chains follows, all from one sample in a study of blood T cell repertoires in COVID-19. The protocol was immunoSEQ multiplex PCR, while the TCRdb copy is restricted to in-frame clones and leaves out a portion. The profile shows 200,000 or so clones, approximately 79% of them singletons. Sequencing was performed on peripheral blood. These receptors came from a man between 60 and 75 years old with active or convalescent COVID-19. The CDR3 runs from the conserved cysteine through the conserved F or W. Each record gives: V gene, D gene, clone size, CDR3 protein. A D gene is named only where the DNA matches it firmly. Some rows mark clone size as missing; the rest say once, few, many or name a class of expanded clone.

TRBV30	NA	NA	CAWSVNEGEKLFF
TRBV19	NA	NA	CASTRRGNTEAFF
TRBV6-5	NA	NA	CASVGGNTEAFF
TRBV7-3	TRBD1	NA	CASSPRDRGVTGELFF
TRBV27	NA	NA	CASSRQAAPLEQYF
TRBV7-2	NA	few	CASSASPGQNYGYTF
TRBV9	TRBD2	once	CASSVALAGGSNEQFF
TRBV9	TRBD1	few	CASSGTGLNTIYF
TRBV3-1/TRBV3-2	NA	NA	CASSHLGTMGGEQFF
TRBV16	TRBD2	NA	CASSQSGLVNEQFF
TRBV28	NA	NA	CASSGNYGYTF
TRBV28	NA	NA	CASSLYSPETQYF
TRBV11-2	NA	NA	CASSSGGLNNEQFF
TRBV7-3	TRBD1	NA	CASSLAPDRDMSGELFF
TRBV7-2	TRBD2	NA	CASSLGAGGLRQEQFF
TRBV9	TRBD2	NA	CASSVRLAAYNEQFF
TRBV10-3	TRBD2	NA	CATAPGRGGAGANVLTF
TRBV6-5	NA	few	CASSYLQGSGEQYF
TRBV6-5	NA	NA	CASSPRSEPGNTIYF
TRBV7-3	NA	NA	CASSQDWGREQYF
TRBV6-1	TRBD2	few	CASSVVTSAAGDTQYF
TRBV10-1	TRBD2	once	CASSEVAGVKSQYF
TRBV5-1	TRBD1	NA	CASSFRGTGELFF
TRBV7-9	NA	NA	CASSSGTGSEKLFF
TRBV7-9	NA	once	CASSIRGPNTEAFF
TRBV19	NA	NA	CASSRAGGGAREQYF
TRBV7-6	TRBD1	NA	CASSLSRGPNTGELFF
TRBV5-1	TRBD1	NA	CASSSGTGTGEQYF
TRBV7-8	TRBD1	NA	CASSIYFKGTGGEKLFF
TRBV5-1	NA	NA	CASSMRERAETQYF
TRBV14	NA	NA	CASSQVAQPDNEKLFF
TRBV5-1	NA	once	CASSLGGGMTDTQYF
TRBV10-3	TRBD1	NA	CAISEDRANTEAFF
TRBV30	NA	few	CAWSRGILLEAFF
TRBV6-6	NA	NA	CASSWGGTEAFF
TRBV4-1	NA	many	CASSQDPASGTIPGNTIYF
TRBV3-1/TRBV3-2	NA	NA	CASSQDLRVRASTDTQYF
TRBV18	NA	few	CASSRSSTDTQYF
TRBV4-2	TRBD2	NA	CASSQSGSGETQYF
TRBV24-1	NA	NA	CATSDSGQITGELFF
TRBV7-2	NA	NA	CASSSTTGQETQYF
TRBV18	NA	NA	CASSLGQSNYEQYF
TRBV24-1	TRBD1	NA	CATSDSTGGKEEKLFF
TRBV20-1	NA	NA	CSAPRVYGYTF
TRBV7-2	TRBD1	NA	CASSRDSSSYEQYF
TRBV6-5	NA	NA	CASSYDSDYEQYF
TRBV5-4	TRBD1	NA	CAWGETGRTDTQYF
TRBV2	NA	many	CASASEETQYF
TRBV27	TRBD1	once	CASRSGGGEQYF
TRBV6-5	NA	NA	CASTGYEQYF
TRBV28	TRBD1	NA	CASRLTGVNTGELFF
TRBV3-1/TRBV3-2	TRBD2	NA	CASSQVIPGLAGGNNEQFF